This T cell receptor (beta chain) derives from a study of shared clonotypes between healthy human individuals. Trimming removed 5 bases from V and 8 bases from J; junction bases left unmatched: 7. This CDR3 region has 13 residues. Germline V CDR1 and CDR2: SQVTM, ANQGSEA. Concerning this clone itself: Its antigen remains unknown.

CD45RO negativity and positive selection for CCR7 defined naive CD8 cells, a population that excluded terminally differentiated effector memory CD45RA+ cells. Study-level results: It was anticipated that sequencing depth would influence how many clonotypes donors shared.

The method was immunoSEQ multiplex PCR; TCRdb's version includes in-frame clones alone and lacks a portion of them. The sample includes about 870,000 clones, more than 85% seen only once; the top ten take less than 25%. The TCR was taken from a man aged 30-40 years in good health. This chain uses TRBV29-1 with TRBJ2-1; 9 bases match TRBD2. Sequencing was carried out using naive CD8+ T cells sorted from blood. CDR3 DNA sequence: TGCAGCGTTCCTGGACTAGCGATCTATGAGCAGTTCTTC. It specifies CSVPGLAIYEQFF.